This T cell receptor beta chain came from a study of cytomegalovirus exposure and HLA in healthy donors. PCR primers comprised 60 Vbeta and 13 Jbeta primers. Using immunoSEQ multiplex PCR, the repertoire was profiled, and TCRdb retains in-frame clones only, with some absent. The sample carries approximately 53,000 clones, roughly four fifths recorded once. Per germline, CDR1 PRHDT and CDR2 FYEKMQ (reference sequence). Trimming took 5 bases from V and 1 from J, leaving 5 bases between them. The CDR3 totals 12 residues. Sequencing was carried out using PBMCs. The receptor was derived from a woman between 40 and 55 years old in good health and CMV-seropositive. V gene TRBV13 combines with J gene TRBJ1-1; a weak D match, TRBD1 (5 bases). In DNA, the CDR3 is TGTGCCAGCAGCGGACAGAACACTGAAGCTTTCTTT. Translated, it gives CASSGQNTEAFF.